This note documents a single T cell receptor beta chain sequence. Antigen: not known. These data originate in a study of T cell repertoires in cytomegalovirus infection. At the level of the study: Indicated by public TCR beta signatures were CMV infection and matching HLA type. Regarding the study as a whole: It was HLA-C-restricted CMV-specific TCR beta clonotypes that dominated the response ex vivo. People with CMV and the relevant HLA were identified by cumulative public TCR beta family frequency.

One entry per CDR3 protein results from TCRdb running MiXCR on the reads. The sample lists 550,000 to 850,000 distinct CDR3 sequences, roughly 30% occurring once. V lost 2 bases and J 0 bases, leaving 10 bases between the germline ends. The CDR3 spans 16 residues. Germline V CDR1 and CDR2: LNHDA, SQIVND (reference sequence). This TCR was recovered from a human donor in good health (CMV status not recorded). Some clones in this sample may be carry-over from other donors' samples. Here the sequenced sample was cultured PBMCs, taken from culture after CMV antigen stimulation. V and J are TRBV19 and TRBJ2-2; D is undetermined. Here the CDR3 reads CASSILSFANTGELFF. DNA for the CDR3: TGTGCCAGTAGTATACTCAGTTTCGCGAACACCGGGGAGCTGTTTTTT.